This T cell receptor beta chain was sequenced for a study of CD8 T cells in Susac syndrome. Study-wide results and limits: TEMRA cells and active patients showed peak Susac CD8+ clonal expansion. Across the total CD8+ repertoires, over 15 Susac-specific public clones were found. The CD8+ TEMRA repertoires yielded roughly 5 such clones.

Random-hexamer reverse transcription was applied to roughly 0.5 to 1 ug RNA. It was immunoSEQ multiplex PCR that amplified TCR beta CDR3 across 54 Vbeta and 13 Jbeta. Via MiXCR, TCRdb re-called the immunoSEQ multiplex PCR reads, giving one row per CDR3 protein. This sample has around 100,000 distinct CDR3 sequences, with 95% found just once. V was clipped by 8 bases and J by 10 bases, with 9 bases between them. Germline V gene data show CDR1 as SQVTM and CDR2 as ANQGSEA. The CDR3 is 9 amino acids. Of note for this clonotype: The target antigen is unknown.

The authors carried out high-throughput sequencing of TCR beta. They applied it to CD8+ and CD4+ T cells obtained from blood. The sequencing input was CD8+ T cells from PBMCs. V gene TRBV29-1 combines with J gene TRBJ2-1; the D is unclear. This TCR was sampled from a human donor with Susac syndrome. The CDR3 here is CSTSGEQFF. The CDR3 DNA follows: TGCAGCACGAGTGGGGAGCAGTTCTTC.